Sequencing of this TCR beta chain was carried out in a study of T cell responses to AZD1222 COVID-19 vaccine. The CDR3 is 16 amino acids. Between the trimmed V and J ends, which lost 1 base and 8 bases, there was a span of 17 bases. From germline, CDR1 is MGHRA and CDR2 YSYEKL. Clones were read by immunoSEQ multiplex PCR, and TCRdb kept only the in-frame ones, dropping some. The repertoire has 150,000 to 200,000 clones, 88% of them found once; the top ten carry around 5.2%. In regard to this clone: Its specificity is not known.

General study results and limits: The study identified only a handful of AZD1222 recipients as seropositive at baseline. Repertoires were obtained solely post-peak T cell response.

This sequence originates from an adult in good health. Sequenced material: peripheral blood, taken on day 0 of AZD1222 vaccination. The chain uses TRBV4-1 and TRBJ1-4; possibly TRBD1 for D (6 bases). In DNA, the CDR3 is TGCGCCAGCAGCCAAGTGTCGGGGGGCAGGGGAGAAAAACTGTTTTTT. This sequence encodes CASSQVSGGRGEKLFF.